Presented here are 7 T cell receptor beta chains from one specimen sequenced in a study of blood T cell repertoires in COVID-19. This table comes from immunoSEQ multiplex PCR, and its TCRdb copy is limited to in-frame clones, with some not included. The sample has roughly 170,000 clones, approximately 90% seen once. Sequences were obtained from peripheral blood. All receptors derive from a woman aged 18 to 35 who had recovered from COVID-19.

The gene calls are TRBV13 and TRBJ1-1; D gene uncertain. CDR1 PRHDT and CDR2 FYEKMQ come from the germline V gene (reference sequence). Trimming cost V 7 bases and J 0 bases, with 6 bases left between them. The CDR3 totals 12 residues. CDR3: CASNQMNTEAFF. The CDR3 region has the DNA TGTGCCAGCAATCAGATGAACACTGAAGCTTTCTTT. Based on the CDR3 plus reference TRBV13 and TRBJ1-1, the full variable domain is AAGVIQSPRHLIKEKRETATLKCYPIPRHDTVYWYQQGPGQDPQFLISFYEKMQSDKGSIPDRFSAQQFSDYHSELNMSSLELGDSALYFCASNQMNTEAFFGQGTRLTVV.

V and J are TRBV25-1 and TRBJ1-1; tentatively, D is TRBD1 (6 bases). CDR1 is MGHDK and CDR2 is SYGVNS in the germline V gene. V shed 2 bases and J shed 4 bases, with 11 bases lying between them. This CDR3 region has 14 residues. CDR3 region: CASSEGGGGTEAFF. The CDR3 DNA reads as TGTGCCAGCAGTGAAGGAGGGGGGGGCACTGAAGCTTTCTTT.

V usage is TRBV18 and J usage is TRBJ1-1; 7 nucleotides align to TRBD1. The CDR3 covers 13 residues. Per germline, CDR1 KGHSH and CDR2 LQKENI. With V trimmed by 4 bases and J by 5 bases, 4 bases remained unmatched. The CDR3 loop reads CASSQGQVTEAFF. Here the CDR3 DNA reads TGTGCCAGCTCACAAGGACAGGTTACTGAAGCTTTCTTT.

J is TRBJ1-5 and V is TRBV10-3; 9 bases fit TRBD1. Germline CDR1 reads ENHRY; CDR2 reads SYGVKD. The CDR3 is 13 amino acids. The trim removed 9 bases at V and 4 bases at J, leaving 4 bases unmatched. DNA for the CDR3: TGTGCCATAAGGGGACAGGGAAATCAGCCCCAGCATTTT. This codes for CAIRGQGNQPQHF.

V usage is TRBV3-1 (or the pseudogene TRBV3-2) and J usage is TRBJ2-1; 7 nucleotides match TRBD1. Trimming removed 1 base from V and 3 bases from J; junction bases left unmatched: 6. The CDR3 is 16 residues long. Germline V gene data show CDR1 as LGHDT and CDR2 as YNNKEL (reference sequence). This chain's CDR3 is CASSQVSDRDYNEQFF. The CDR3 coding sequence is TGTGCCAGCAGCCAAGTAAGCGACAGGGACTACAATGAGCAGTTCTTC.

This clone was found once. The chain employs TRBV15 and TRBJ1-2; D is unclear. Germline CDR1 LNHNV, CDR2 YYDKDF (reference sequence). Deletions cut 0 bases from V and 4 bases from J, with 6 bases between. The CDR3 sequence is 13 residues long. The CDR3 loop reads CATSREAGYGYTF. DNA for the CDR3: TGTGCCACCAGCAGAGAGGCAGGCTATGGCTACACCTTC. Full variable domain (outside the CDR3, taken from reference TRBV15 and TRBJ1-2): DAMVIQNPRYQVTQFGKPVTLSCSQTLNHNVMYWYQQKSSQAPKLLFHYYDKDFNNEADTPDNFQSRRPNTSFCFLDIRSPGLGDTAMYLCATSREAGYGYTFGSGTRLTVV.

The CDR3 protein is CASSLGGPHNEQFF. CDR3 nucleotides: TGTGCCAGCAGCCTGGGCGGGCCTCACAATGAGCAGTTCTTC. This rearrangement joins TRBV7-3 to TRBJ2-1, with D possibly TRBD2 on 5 matching bases. V dropped 5 bases and J dropped 5 bases, with 13 bases sitting between them. CDR1 SGHTA and CDR2 FQGTGA come from the germline V gene. This CDR3 has 14 amino acids.